Sequencing of this TCR beta chain was carried out in a study of T cell changes during pregnancy in multiple sclerosis. Assay: immunoSEQ multiplex PCR; the TCRdb copy retains only in-frame clones and omits some. The table records around 74,000 clones, around nine tenths of them present only once. The CDR3 runs 18 residues. Trimming stripped 2 bases from V and 0 bases from J, with 17 bases between. Germline lookup yields CDR1 SEHNR and CDR2 FQNEAQ (reference sequence). This TCR was recovered from a female donor with multiple sclerosis, enrolled in a pregnancy study. V is TRBV7-9 and J is TRBJ2-1; D may be TRBD2 (6 bases). Specimen: peripheral blood, collected before pregnancy. CDR3 bases: TGTGCCAGCAGCTTAAAAAAGGACTACCTGAGCTCCTACAATGAGCAGTTCTTC. This gives the protein CASSLKKDYLSSYNEQFF.